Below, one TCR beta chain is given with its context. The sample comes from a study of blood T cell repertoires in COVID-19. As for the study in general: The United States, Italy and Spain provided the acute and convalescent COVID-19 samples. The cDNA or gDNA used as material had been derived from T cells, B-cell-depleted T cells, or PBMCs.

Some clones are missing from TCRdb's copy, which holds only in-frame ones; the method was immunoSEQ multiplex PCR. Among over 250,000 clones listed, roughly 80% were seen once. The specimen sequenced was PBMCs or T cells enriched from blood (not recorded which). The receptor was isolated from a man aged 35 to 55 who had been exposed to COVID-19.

The CDR3 sequence is CASSLRASGEAFF. The CDR3 DNA follows: TGTGCCAGCAGCTTAAGGGCGTCGGGAGAAGCTTTCTTT. The V and J genes are TRBV7-3 and TRBJ1-1; D remains ambiguous. CDR3 length: 13 amino acids. V lost 1 base and J lost 8, with 11 bases in between. CDR1 is SGHTA and CDR2 is FQGTGA in the germline V gene. Full variable domain (outside the CDR3, taken from reference TRBV7-3 and TRBJ1-1): GAGVSQTPSNKVTEKGKYVELRCDPISGHTALYWYRQSLGQGPEFLIYFQGTGAADDSGLPNDRFFAVRPEGSVSTLKIQRTERGDSAVYLCASSLRASGEAFFGQGTRLTVV.